The source of this TCR beta chain is a study of regulatory T cells in long-lasting Graves disease. The time point: newly diagnosed GD, antithyroid drugs for less than 3 months. PBMC-derived RNA was used for the TCR library. Through Arm-PCR of CDR3 regions and iRepertoire HTBI primers, TCR beta libraries were built. TCRdb re-called the multiplex PCR reads through MiXCR, storing one row per CDR3 protein. The table has 450,000 to 500,000 distinct CDR3 sequences, around 15% seen once. CDR3 length equals 16 residues. CDR1 is KGHDR, CDR2 SFDVKD, per germline. V lost 4 bases, J lost 1 base, and 4 bases stayed unmatched. These same data were also listed under a study on T cells in Graves' hyperthyroidism and ophthalmopathy.

This receptor was identified in a man in his forties with Graves disease. Material: peripheral blood mononuclear cells (PBMCs), obtained at new diagnosis, from a patient treated with antithyroid drugs. The V and J genes are TRBV24-1 and TRBJ2-2; 8 nucleotides align to TRBD2. The CDR3 sequence: CATSDSGSLNTGELFF. In DNA, the CDR3 is TGTGCCACCAGTGACAGCGGGAGCCTGAACACCGGGGAGCTGTTTTTT.